The clone carrying this T cell receptor beta chain was counted many times. Its target is not known. Read sequence stops 3 residues before the CDR3 end, and the germline J gene provides the missing end. This record belongs to a study of T cell clonality in common variable immunodeficiency. Regarding the study as a whole: Common variable immunodeficiency TCR beta sequences reportedly had fewer deletions and N-nucleotide insertions. The cause of increased CVID clonality remains unclear without subpopulation sequencing.

Patients had low serum IgG, IgA and/or IgM and specific antibody deficiency. Heparinized whole blood, roughly 4.5 to 8 ml, came from each donor. Equal genomic DNA amounts from CVID and control samples were sequenced. The repertoire was sequenced with immunoSEQ multiplex PCR; TCRdb's copy has only in-frame clones and lacks some. The specimen has 20,000 to 25,000 clones, none found just once. The CDR3 has 14 residues. V lost 8 bases and J 5 bases, leaving 19 bases between the germline ends. Per germline, CDR1 ENHRY and CDR2 SYGVKD. V usage is TRBV10-3 and J usage is TRBJ2-7; TRBD2 might be the D (7 bases). This TCR was recovered from a human donor with common variable immunodeficiency. The sequencing input was peripheral blood mononuclear cells. Incomplete CDR3 DNA: TGTGCCATCGGGAGGGGGGGGAAAGGCGACGAG. Amino acid sequence: CAIGRGGKGDE. The CDR3 in its entirety is CAIGRGGKGDEQYF.